The TCR beta chain described here comes from a study of PD-L1 blockade in urothelial cancer. Study-wide context: Patients had been given 0 to 3 earlier chemotherapy regimens. Study outcomes and limitations: Durable-benefit patients expanded tumor-associated blood clones more at 3 weeks.

With respect to this clone: The antigen is undetermined.

Regarding time point: pretreatment peripheral blood. Patients were living with locally advanced or metastatic urothelial carcinoma. The assay was immunoSEQ multiplex PCR, and TCRdb's table has in-frame clones only and misses some. The sample lists more than 50,000 clones; 65% to 90% were seen once. The germline V gene encodes CDR1 MNHEY and CDR2 SMNVEV (reference sequence). The CDR3 loop spans 14 amino acids. The V segment lost 6 bases and the J segment 3 bases; nucleotides outside the gene matches: 5. The source is a man between 65 and 85 years old with urothelial cancer. This rearrangement joins TRBV27 to TRBJ1-5; 7 positions agree with TRBD1. The material sequenced was PBMCs, taken around atezolizumab (anti-PD-L1) treatment. The CDR3 loop reads CASRVTGSNQPQHF. The CDR3 coding sequence is TGTGCCAGCAGAGTGACAGGGTCCAATCAGCCCCAGCATTTT.